This T cell receptor beta chain was recovered during a study of T cell changes during pregnancy in multiple sclerosis. This table comes from immunoSEQ multiplex PCR, and its TCRdb copy is limited to in-frame clones, with some not included. The repertoire has some 70,000 clones, about 91% of them found once; the top ten carry around 1.5%. This material consisted of peripheral blood, taken in the second trimester of pregnancy. The receptor comes from a female donor in good health, enrolled as a control in a pregnancy study.

The CDR3 DNA reads TGTGCCAGCAGCTCCGAGGGTGAGGAGACCCAGTACTTC. Translating gives CASSSEGEETQYF. This sequence joins TRBV7-6 and TRBJ2-5; D perhaps matches TRBD2 (5 bases). The V and J ends lost 4 bases and 5 bases respectively, with 11 bases between them. Germline CDR1 SGHVS, CDR2 FNYEAQ. The CDR3 totals 13 residues.